This T cell receptor beta chain emerged from a study of T cells after yellow fever vaccination. Germline V lookup: CDR1 SGHKS, CDR2 YYEKEE (reference sequence). This CDR3 has 14 amino acids. V shed 1 base and J shed 1 base, with 8 bases lying between them. A remark on this clonotype: Its antigen is unknown.

General study findings and limits: Primary-vaccination clones mostly resurfaced post-booster (roughly 97% CD4, about 87% CD8). Abundant contaminating clonotypes from the bulk population could appear in FACS-sorted repertoires. Weaker, the secondary response peaked sooner, at day 5 versus 15.

Generation of TCR cDNA used 5'RACE template switching (which added a universal primer site and UMIs). A single record per CDR3 protein comes from TCRdb applying MiXCR to the 5' RACE reads. The sample carries 300,000 to 350,000 distinct CDR3 sequences, 8.1% recorded once. The source of this sequence is a man between 18 and 35 years old who received the YFV17D yellow fever vaccine. Sequencing used PBMCs, obtained about 49 days after the first yellow fever vaccination. The chain recombines TRBV5-5 with TRBJ2-5; D uncertain. The CDR3 sequence: CASSLIGIQETQYF. The CDR3 DNA follows: TGTGCCAGCAGCTTGATAGGTATCCAAGAGACCCAGTACTTC.